These T cell receptor beta chains were read from a single sample in a study of lymphopenia after photon versus proton radiotherapy. TCRdb's copy holds only in-frame clones and misses some; the assay was immunoSEQ multiplex PCR. The sample contains over 9,500 clones, 88% of which appear only once. Sequences were derived from peripheral blood, sampled from a patient treated with photon-based radiotherapy. Source of these receptors: a man aged 55 to 70 with pancreatic cancer. Both conserved end residues are part of each CDR3. Each record gives: V gene, clone size, J gene, D gene, CDR3 protein, CDR3 DNA. D genes are given only for firm matches. Only part of the rows carry a size: once, few, many, or a class if the clone is expanded.

V: TRBV2; size: NA; J: TRBJ1-6; D: NA; CDR3: CTSSVIGDVGSPLHF; DNA: TGTACCAGCAGTGTCATCGGGGACGTCGGTTCACCCCTCCACTTT
V: TRBV30; size: NA; J: TRBJ1-4; D: NA; CDR3: CAWSEFGTNEKLFF; DNA: TGTGCCTGGAGTGAATTCGGGACTAATGAAAAACTGTTTTTT
V: TRBV6-1; size: NA; J: TRBJ2-7; D: NA; CDR3: CASTLTGSSYEQYF; DNA: TGTGCCAGCACTCTAACAGGGAGCTCCTACGAGCAGTACTTC
V: TRBV6-5; size: NA; J: TRBJ1-5; D: NA; CDR3: CASSPLGEPQHF; DNA: TGTGCCAGCAGCCCCCTGGGGGAACCCCAGCATTTT
V: TRBV5-1; size: NA; J: TRBJ2-3; D: NA; CDR3: CASSAPALSTDTQYF; DNA: TGCGCCAGCAGCGCCCCGGCCCTTAGCACAGATACGCAGTATTTT
V: TRBV29-1; size: NA; J: TRBJ1-2; D: NA; CDR3: CSVERLAQGGGGYTF; DNA: TGCAGCGTTGAACGTTTAGCACAGGGAGGGGGTGGCTACACCTTC
V: TRBV19; size: NA; J: TRBJ2-3; D: TRBD2; CDR3: CASSIRVESGGGRDTQYF; DNA: TGTGCCAGTAGTATAAGGGTTGAGAGCGGGGGGGGTAGAGATACGCAGTATTTT
V: TRBV5-1; size: NA; J: TRBJ1-1; D: NA; CDR3: CASSFLNMNTEAFF; DNA: TGCGCCAGCAGCTTCCTTAACATGAACACTGAAGCTTTCTTT
V: TRBV5-1; size: once; J: TRBJ1-6; D: TRBD1; CDR3: CASSLRTGGWSPLHF; DNA: TGCGCCAGCAGCTTACGTACAGGGGGCTGGTCACCCCTCCACTTT
V: TRBV28; size: NA; J: TRBJ1-1; D: NA; CDR3: CAHQWEGAAEAFF; DNA: TGTGCCCACCAGTGGGAGGGCGCGGCTGAAGCTTTCTTT
V: TRBV5-1; size: NA; J: TRBJ2-2; D: NA; CDR3: CASSQAPGELFF; DNA: TGCGCCAGCAGCCAAGCACCCGGGGAGCTGTTTTTT
V: TRBV20-1; size: few; J: TRBJ1-1; D: NA; CDR3: CRGTLGTEAFF; DNA: TGCAGGGGGACCCTGGGCACTGAAGCTTTCTTT
V: TRBV2; size: NA; J: TRBJ1-6; D: NA; CDR3: CASTERGAYNSPLHF; DNA: TGTGCCAGCACCGAACGGGGAGCCTATAATTCACCCCTCCACTTT
V: TRBV25-1; size: NA; J: TRBJ2-7; D: NA; CDR3: CASSGGWGYEQYF; DNA: TGTGCCAGCAGTGGCGGGTGGGGCTACGAGCAGTACTTC
V: TRBV5-5; size: NA; J: TRBJ1-5; D: NA; CDR3: CASSFVGAGNQPQHF; DNA: TGTGCCAGCAGCTTTGTCGGGGCTGGCAATCAGCCCCAGCATTTT
V: TRBV19; size: few; J: TRBJ1-5; D: TRBD1; CDR3: CAARDRGVYSNQPQHF; DNA: TGTGCAGCCAGGGACAGGGGGGTATATAGCAATCAGCCCCAGCATTTT
V: TRBV7-3; size: NA; J: TRBJ1-1; D: NA; CDR3: CASSSDYLGEAFF; DNA: TGTGCCAGCAGCTCGGACTATCTAGGGGAAGCTTTCTTT
V: TRBV5-1; size: few; J: TRBJ2-7; D: TRBD1; CDR3: CASGRGTGVNEQYF; DNA: TGCGCCAGCGGCCGTGGGACAGGGGTCAACGAGCAGTACTTC
V: TRBV11-1; size: NA; J: TRBJ2-7; D: NA; CDR3: CASSYWDGYEQYF; DNA: TGTGCCAGCAGCTACTGGGACGGCTACGAGCAGTACTTC
V: TRBV6-6; size: once; J: TRBJ2-5; D: NA; CDR3: CASRNPPRETQYF; DNA: TGTGCCAGCAGAAACCCCCCCCGGGAGACCCAGTACTTC
V: TRBV27; size: NA; J: TRBJ1-3; D: NA; CDR3: CASRGISRSATNTIYF; DNA: TGTGCCAGCAGGGGTATCAGCAGATCCGCAACAAACACCATATATTTT
V: TRBV18; size: NA; J: TRBJ1-1; D: NA; CDR3: CASSRTIGDTRGTEAFF; DNA: TGTGCCAGCTCAAGGACGATCGGGGACACTCGTGGCACTGAAGCTTTCTTT
V: TRBV19; size: once; J: TRBJ1-2; D: NA; CDR3: CASSLGDPSQGYTF; DNA: TGTGCCAGTAGTTTGGGTGACCCCTCTCAAGGCTACACCTTC
V: TRBV7-9; size: NA; J: TRBJ2-1; D: TRBD1; CDR3: CASSPGQGIYNEQFF; DNA: TGTGCCAGCAGTCCGGGACAGGGAATCTACAATGAGCAGTTCTTC
V: TRBV14; size: NA; J: TRBJ1-2; D: NA; CDR3: CASSPGSYYGYTF; DNA: TGTGCCAGCAGCCCAGGGTCCTACTATGGCTACACCTTC
V: TRBV7-2; size: NA; J: TRBJ2-7; D: TRBD2; CDR3: CASSFTLAATSYEQYF; DNA: TGTGCCAGCAGCTTTACACTAGCGGCGACCTCCTACGAGCAGTACTTC
V: TRBV28; size: once; J: TRBJ2-7; D: TRBD1; CDR3: CASNQRQGRYEQYF; DNA: TGTGCCAGCAATCAGAGACAGGGGAGGTACGAGCAGTACTTC
V: TRBV6-5; size: NA; J: TRBJ2-7; D: NA; CDR3: CASSYDVTSYYEQYF; DNA: TGTGCCAGCAGTTACGATGTGACGAGCTACTACGAGCAGTACTTC
V: TRBV30; size: NA; J: TRBJ2-3; D: NA; CDR3: CAWTRGQTDTQYF; DNA: TGTGCCTGGACCCGTGGACAGACAGATACGCAGTATTTT
V: TRBV30; size: NA; J: TRBJ1-1; D: NA; CDR3: CAWRRPGRNTEAFF; DNA: TGTGCCTGGAGACGACCGGGAAGAAACACTGAAGCTTTCTTT
V: TRBV5-1; size: NA; J: TRBJ2-4; D: NA; CDR3: CASSLQGVKNIQYF; DNA: TGCGCCAGCAGCTTACAGGGTGTCAAAAACATTCAGTACTTC
V: TRBV7-2; size: few; J: TRBJ2-4; D: NA; CDR3: CASSLGGVAKNIQYF; DNA: TGTGCCAGCAGCTTAGGAGGGGTAGCCAAAAACATTCAGTACTTC
V: TRBV7-2; size: once; J: TRBJ1-2; D: NA; CDR3: CASSSGTRGYTF; DNA: TGTGCCAGCAGCTCCGGGACCCGAGGCTACACCTTC
V: TRBV11-3; size: NA; J: TRBJ2-7; D: TRBD2; CDR3: CASSPDGTSRGYEQYF; DNA: TGTGCCAGCAGCCCCGATGGGACTAGTCGAGGTTACGAGCAGTACTTC
V: TRBV11-3; size: once; J: TRBJ2-5; D: NA; CDR3: CASSLGGGETQYF; DNA: TGTGCCAGCAGCTTAGGAGGGGGAGAGACCCAGTACTTC
V: TRBV11-3; size: NA; J: TRBJ1-6; D: NA; CDR3: CASSLASGPSPLHF; DNA: TGTGCCAGCAGCTTAGCGTCGGGCCCTTCACCCCTCCACTTT
V: TRBV6-5; size: NA; J: TRBJ2-1; D: NA; CDR3: CASSYEPSQFEQFF; DNA: TGTGCCAGCAGTTACGAACCCAGCCAGTTTGAGCAGTTCTTC
V: TRBV19; size: NA; J: TRBJ1-1; D: NA; CDR3: CASSILGGTEAFF; DNA: TGTGCCAGTAGTATCCTCGGGGGCACTGAAGCTTTCTTT
V: TRBV18; size: NA; J: TRBJ1-5; D: NA; CDR3: CASSPSREQYQPQHF; DNA: TGTGCCAGCTCACCGAGCAGGGAACAATATCAGCCCCAGCATTTT
V: TRBV27; size: NA; J: TRBJ1-6; D: NA; CDR3: CASTAFNYNSPLHF; DNA: TGTGCCAGTACAGCGTTTAACTATAATTCACCCCTCCACTTT
V: TRBV5-1; size: NA; J: TRBJ1-5; D: NA; CDR3: CASSPGNSLNYQPQHF; DNA: TGCGCCAGCAGCCCGGGGAATTCGCTTAACTATCAGCCCCAGCATTTT
V: TRBV6-5; size: once; J: TRBJ2-2; D: TRBD1; CDR3: CASSYRTGNTGELFF; DNA: TGTGCCAGCAGTTATAGGACAGGAAACACCGGGGAGCTGTTTTTT